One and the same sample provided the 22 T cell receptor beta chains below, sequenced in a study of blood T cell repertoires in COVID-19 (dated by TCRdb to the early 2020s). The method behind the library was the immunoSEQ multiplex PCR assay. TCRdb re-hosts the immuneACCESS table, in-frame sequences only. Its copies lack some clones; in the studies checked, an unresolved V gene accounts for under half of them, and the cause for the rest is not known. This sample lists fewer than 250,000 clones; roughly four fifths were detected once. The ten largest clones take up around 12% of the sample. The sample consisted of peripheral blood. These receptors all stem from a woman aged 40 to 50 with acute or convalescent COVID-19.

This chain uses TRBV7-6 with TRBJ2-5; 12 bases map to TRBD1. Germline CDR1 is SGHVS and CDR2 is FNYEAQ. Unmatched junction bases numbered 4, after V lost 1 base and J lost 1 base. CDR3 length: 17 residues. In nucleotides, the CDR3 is TGTGCCAGCAGCTTAGTACCGGGACAGGGGGCCCAAGAGACCCAGTACTTC. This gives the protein CASSLVPGQGAQETQYF.

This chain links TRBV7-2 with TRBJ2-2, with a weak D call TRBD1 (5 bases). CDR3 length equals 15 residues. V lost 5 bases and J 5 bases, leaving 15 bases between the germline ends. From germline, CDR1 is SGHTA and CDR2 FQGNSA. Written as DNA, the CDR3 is TGTGCCAGCAGCCGTCAGGGTTTCGGGACCGGGGAGCTGTTTTTT. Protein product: CASSRQGFGTGELFF.

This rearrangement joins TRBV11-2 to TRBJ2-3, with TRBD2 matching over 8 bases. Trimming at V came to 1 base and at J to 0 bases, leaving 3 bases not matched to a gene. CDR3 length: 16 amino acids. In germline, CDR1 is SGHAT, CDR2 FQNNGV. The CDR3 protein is CASSLGVAGSTDTQYF. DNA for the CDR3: TGTGCCAGCAGCTTAGGGGTAGCGGGGAGCACAGATACGCAGTATTTT.

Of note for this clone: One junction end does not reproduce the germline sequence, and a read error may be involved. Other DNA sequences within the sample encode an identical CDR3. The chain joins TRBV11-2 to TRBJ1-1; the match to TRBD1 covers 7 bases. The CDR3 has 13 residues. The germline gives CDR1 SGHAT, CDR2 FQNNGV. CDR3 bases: TGCGCCAGCAGCTTAGCCCCGGACAGGAAAGCTTTCTTT. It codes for CASSLAPDRKAFF.

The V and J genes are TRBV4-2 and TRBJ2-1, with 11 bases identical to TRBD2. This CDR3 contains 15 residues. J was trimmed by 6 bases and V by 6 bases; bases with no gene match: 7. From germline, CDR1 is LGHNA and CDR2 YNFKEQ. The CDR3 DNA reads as TGTGCCAGCAGGTTTAGCGGGGGGGCAGGCAATGAGCAGTTCTTC. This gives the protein CASRFSGGAGNEQFF.

In nucleotides, the CDR3 is TGTGCCAGCAGCCAAGATGAGGGAGCAACTAATGAAAAACTGTTTTTT. This sequence encodes CASSQDEGATNEKLFF. This chain links TRBV3-1 (or the pseudogene TRBV3-2) with TRBJ1-4; D ambiguous. The ends were cut back, 0 bases at V and 0 bases at J, with 8 bases in the middle. This CDR3 region has 16 residues. Per germline, CDR1 LGHDT and CDR2 YNNKEL (reference sequence).

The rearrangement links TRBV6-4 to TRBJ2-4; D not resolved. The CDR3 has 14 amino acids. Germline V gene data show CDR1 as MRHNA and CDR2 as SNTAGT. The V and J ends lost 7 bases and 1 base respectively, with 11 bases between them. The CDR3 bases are TGTGCCAGCAAGAGGCAGAGCGCCAAAAACATTCAGTACTTC. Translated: CASKRQSAKNIQYF.

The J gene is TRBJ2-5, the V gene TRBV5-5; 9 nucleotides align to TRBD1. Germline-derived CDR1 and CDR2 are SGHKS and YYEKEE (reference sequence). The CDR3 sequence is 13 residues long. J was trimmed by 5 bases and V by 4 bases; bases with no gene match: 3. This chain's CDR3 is CASSPGQGETQYF. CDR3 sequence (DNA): TGTGCCAGCAGCCCGGGACAGGGTGAGACCCAGTACTTC.

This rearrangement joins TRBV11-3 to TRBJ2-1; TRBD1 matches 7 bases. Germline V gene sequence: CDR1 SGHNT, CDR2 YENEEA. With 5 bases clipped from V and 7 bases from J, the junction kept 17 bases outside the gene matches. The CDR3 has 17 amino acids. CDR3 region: CASSPSGRKLRGNEQFF. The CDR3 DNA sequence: TGTGCCAGCAGCCCCAGCGGCCGGAAGCTCAGGGGGAATGAGCAGTTCTTC.

The CDR3 protein is CASSLGQGTYGYTF. The CDR3 nucleotides are TGTGCCAGCAGCCTCGGACAGGGTACCTATGGCTACACCTTC. V gene TRBV7-9 combines with J gene TRBJ1-2; 8 bases align to TRBD1. V shed 5 bases, J shed 4 bases, and the junction held 6 bases outside the gene matches. The CDR3 runs 14 residues. The V gene's germline CDR1 is SEHNR and CDR2 FQNEAQ (reference sequence).

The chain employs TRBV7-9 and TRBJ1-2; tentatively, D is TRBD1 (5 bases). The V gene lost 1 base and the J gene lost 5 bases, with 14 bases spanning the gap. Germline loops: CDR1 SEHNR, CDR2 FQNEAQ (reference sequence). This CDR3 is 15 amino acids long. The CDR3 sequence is CASSLVGAFSYGYTF. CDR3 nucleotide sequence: TGTGCCAGCAGCTTAGTAGGGGCTTTCTCATATGGCTACACCTTC.

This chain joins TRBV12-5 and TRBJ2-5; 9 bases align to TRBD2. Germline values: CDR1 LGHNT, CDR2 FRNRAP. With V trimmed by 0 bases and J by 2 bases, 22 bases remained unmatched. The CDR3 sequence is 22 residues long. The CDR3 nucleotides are TGTGCTAGTGGTTTGGTAGGCTTTGGCATAATCAAGCGGGAGGACTATCAAGAGACCCAGTACTTC. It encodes CASGLVGFGIIKREDYQETQYF.

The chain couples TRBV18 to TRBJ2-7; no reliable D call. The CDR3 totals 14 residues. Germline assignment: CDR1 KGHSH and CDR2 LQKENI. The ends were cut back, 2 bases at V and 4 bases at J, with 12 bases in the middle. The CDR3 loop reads CASSPSPATYEQYF. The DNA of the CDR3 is TGTGCCAGCTCACCATCCCCCGCCACTTACGAGCAGTACTTC. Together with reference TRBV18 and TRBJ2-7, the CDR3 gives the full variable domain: NAGVMQNPRHLVRRRGQEARLRCSPMKGHSHVYWYRQLPEEGLKFMVYLQKENIIDESGMPKERFSAEFPKEGPSILRIQQVVRGDSAAYFCASSPSPATYEQYFGPGTRLTVT.

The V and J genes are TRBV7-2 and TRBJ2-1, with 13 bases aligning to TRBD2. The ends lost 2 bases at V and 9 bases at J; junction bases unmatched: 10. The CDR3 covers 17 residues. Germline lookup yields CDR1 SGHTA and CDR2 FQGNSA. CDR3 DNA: TGTGCCAGCAGCTTACAACCGACTAGCGGGGGGATTGGTGAGCAGTTCTTC. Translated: CASSLQPTSGGIGEQFF.

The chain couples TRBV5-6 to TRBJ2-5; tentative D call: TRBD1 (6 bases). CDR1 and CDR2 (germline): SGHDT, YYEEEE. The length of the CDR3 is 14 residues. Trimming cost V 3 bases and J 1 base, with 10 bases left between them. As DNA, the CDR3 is TGTGCCAGCAGCTACGGACAGACCCAAGAGACCCAGTACTTC. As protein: CASSYGQTQETQYF.

This CDR3 reads CASSPPSAGGVNYGYTF. DNA of the CDR3: TGTGCCAGCTCACCACCAAGTGCAGGGGGCGTGAACTATGGCTACACCTTC. This rearrangement joins TRBV18 to TRBJ1-2, with 8 bases lining up with TRBD1. J gave up 2 bases and V 0 bases, and 8 bases lay outside the gene matches. This CDR3 is 17 amino acids long. Germline-derived CDR1 and CDR2 are KGHSH and LQKENI.

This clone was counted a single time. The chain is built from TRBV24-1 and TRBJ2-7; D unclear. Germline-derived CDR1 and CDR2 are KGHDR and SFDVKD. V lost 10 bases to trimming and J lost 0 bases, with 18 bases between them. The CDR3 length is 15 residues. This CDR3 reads CATSKSGLYSYEQYF. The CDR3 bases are TGTGCCACGAGTAAATCCGGTCTCTACTCCTACGAGCAGTACTTC.

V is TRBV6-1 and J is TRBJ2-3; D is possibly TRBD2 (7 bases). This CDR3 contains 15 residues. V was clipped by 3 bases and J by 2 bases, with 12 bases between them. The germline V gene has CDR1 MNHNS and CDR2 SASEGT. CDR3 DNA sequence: TGTGCCAGCAGTGACGCGGGGGACAACACAGATACGCAGTATTTT. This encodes CASSDAGDNTDTQYF.

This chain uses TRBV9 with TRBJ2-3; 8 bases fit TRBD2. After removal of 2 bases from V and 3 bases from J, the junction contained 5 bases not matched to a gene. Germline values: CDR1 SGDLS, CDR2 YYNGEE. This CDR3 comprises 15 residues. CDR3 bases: TGTGCCAGCAGCGTTGAGCGGGGGCTTACAGATACGCAGTATTTT. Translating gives CASSVERGLTDTQYF.

The CDR3 reads CASSQSSGSSYNEQFF. The CDR3 DNA sequence: TGCGCCAGCAGCCAATCTAGCGGGAGCTCCTACAATGAGCAGTTCTTC. This chain uses TRBV5-1 with TRBJ2-1, with TRBD2 matching over 10 bases. This CDR3 spans 16 amino acids. Germline values: CDR1 SGHRS, CDR2 YFSETQ. V shed 4 bases and J 0 bases; nucleotides not matched to a gene: 4. The entire variable domain, with the rest obtained from reference TRBV5-1 and TRBJ2-1, is as follows: KAGVTQTPRYLIKTRGQQVTLSCSPISGHRSVSWYQQTPGQGLQFLFEYFSETQRNKGNFPGRFSGRQFSNSRSEMNVSTLELGDSALYLCASSQSSGSSYNEQFFGPGTRLTVL.

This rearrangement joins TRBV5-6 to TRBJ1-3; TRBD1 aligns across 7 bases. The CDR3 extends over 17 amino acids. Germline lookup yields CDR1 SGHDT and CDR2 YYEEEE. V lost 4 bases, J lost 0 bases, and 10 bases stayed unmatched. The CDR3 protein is CASSSKGGVPSGNTIYF. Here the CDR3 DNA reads TGTGCCAGCAGCAGTAAAGGGGGCGTTCCCTCTGGAAACACCATATATTTT.

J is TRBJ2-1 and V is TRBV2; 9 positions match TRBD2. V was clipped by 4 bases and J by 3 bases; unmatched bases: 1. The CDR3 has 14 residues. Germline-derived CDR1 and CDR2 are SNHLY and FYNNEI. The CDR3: CASSGLADYNEQFF. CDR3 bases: TGTGCCAGCAGTGGACTAGCGGACTACAATGAGCAGTTCTTC.